The 27 T cell receptor beta chains presented below share a single source sample, sequenced in a study of OX40 agonist ivuxolimab in advanced cancers. The table came from immunoSEQ multiplex PCR; TCRdb's copy has only in-frame clones and leaves some out. The sample lists 50,000 to 80,000 clones; around 84% were seen once. This specimen consisted of CD4+ or CD8+ T cells sorted from blood, obtained in a trial of the OX40 agonist ivuxolimab. The receptor source for this set is an adult with an advanced solid tumor such as melanoma, head and neck, liver or kidney cancer.

Remarks on this clone: An end of the junction differs from the germline gene, which may be a read error. The V gene is TRBV7-7, the J gene TRBJ2-3; 8 nucleotides match TRBD2. The CDR3 sequence is 15 residues long. Germline CDR1 is SSHAT and CDR2 is FNYEAQ (reference sequence). CDR3: CASSAGGGSTDTQYF. Written as DNA, the CDR3 is TGTGCTAGCAGCGCGGGGGGCGGTAGCACAGATACGCAGTATTTT.

As to this clone: An end of the junction differs from the germline gene, which may be a read error. J is TRBJ2-4 and V is TRBV13; 7 bases match TRBD2. The CDR3 totals 14 residues. Looked up from germline, CDR1 is PRHDT and CDR2 is FYEKMQ (reference sequence). DNA for the CDR3: TGTGCCAGCAGACCGGCGGGAGCCCAAAACATTCAGTACTTC. It yields the protein CASRPAGAQNIQYF.

The chain uses TRBV7-2 and TRBJ2-5, with 9 bases lining up with TRBD2. The germline V gene encodes CDR1 SGHTA and CDR2 FQGNSA. This CDR3 has 13 residues. With V trimmed by 5 bases and J by 6 bases, 4 bases remained unmatched. CDR3 region: CASSPGTSQTQYF. The CDR3 bases are TGTGCCAGCAGCCCCGGGACTAGCCAGACCCAGTACTTC.

The chain carries TRBV6-4 and TRBJ2-3, with 9 positions matching TRBD2. CDR1 is MRHNA and CDR2 is SNTAGT in the germline V gene. CDR3 length: 14 residues. V dropped 8 bases and J dropped 4; count of bases not matched to a gene: 7. The CDR3 loop is CASRVRGGADTQYF. The CDR3 nucleotides are TGTGCCAGCCGGGTGCGGGGGGGAGCAGATACGCAGTATTTT.

The V call is TRBV7-9, the J call TRBJ2-5; D gene unclear. The DNA matches TRBJ2-7 better at its end, which makes the J call doubtful. The CDR3 is made up of 12 amino acids. Germline V gene data show CDR1 as SEHNR and CDR2 as FQNEAQ (reference sequence). The CDR3 DNA is TGTGCCAGCAGCCCGGGTCACTACGAGCAGTACTTC. Amino acid sequence: CASSPGHYEQYF.

This clone was found once. This chain connects TRBV15 to TRBJ2-3; TRBD1 matches 7 bases. The ends lost 5 bases at V and 9 bases at J; junction bases unmatched: 5. CDR1 is LNHNV, CDR2 YYDKDF, per germline (reference sequence). The CDR3 runs to 12 residues. Here the CDR3 reads CATSRTGGTQYF. Here the CDR3 DNA reads TGTGCCACCAGCCGGACAGGAGGAACGCAGTATTTT.

The chain recombines TRBV2 with TRBJ2-1, with 13 nucleotides matching TRBD2. Trimming cost V 6 bases and J 4 bases; bases outside gene matches: 3. The CDR3 sequence is 15 residues long. Germline loops: CDR1 SNHLY, CDR2 FYNNEI. The CDR3 region has the DNA TGTGCCAGCAGGACTAGCGGGGGGCTATACAATGAGCAGTTCTTC. This sequence encodes CASRTSGGLYNEQFF.

V is TRBV5-8 and J is TRBJ2-7; 10 positions agree with TRBD1. With V trimmed by 4 bases and J by 4 bases, 5 bases remained unmatched. The CDR3 spans 14 residues. Germline V CDR1 and CDR2: SGHTS, YDEGEE. CDR3 amino acids: CASSRGQGNYEQYF. As DNA, the CDR3 is TGTGCCAGCAGCAGGGGACAGGGGAATTACGAGCAGTACTTC.

Worth noting for this clone: Within the sample, other DNA sequences also encode this same CDR3. The chain combines TRBV28 with TRBJ2-6; a weak D match, TRBD1 (5 bases). Trimming removed 5 bases from V and 0 bases from J, with 8 bases in between. Germline lookup yields CDR1 MDHEN and CDR2 SYDVKM. The length of the CDR3 is 15 residues. The CDR3 DNA sequence: TGTGCCAGCAGTCCCGACAGCTCTGGGGCCAACGTCCTGACTTTC. Translated, it gives CASSPDSSGANVLTF.

The V and J genes are TRBV19 and TRBJ1-5, with D hard to call. The germline gives CDR1 LNHDA, CDR2 SQIVND (reference sequence). Trimming left V 5 bases short and J 0 bases short, with 11 bases between. The CDR3 totals 15 residues. The CDR3 DNA reads TGTGCCAGTAGTCCCGGGATGTATAGCAATCAGCCCCAGCATTTT. Translating gives CASSPGMYSNQPQHF.

The V and J genes are TRBV7-8 and TRBJ2-5, with TRBD2 matching over 10 bases. The CDR3 contains 17 residues. V gave up 5 bases and J gave up 3 bases; unmatched junction bases: 12. CDR1 is SGHVS, CDR2 FQNEAQ, per germline. The CDR3 DNA follows: TGTGCCAGCAGCCCTCCCTCAGCGGGAGGGGGGAAAGAGACCCAGTACTTC. Its protein is CASSPPSAGGGKETQYF.

V is TRBV11-3 and J is TRBJ2-1; 8 nucleotides match TRBD1. The CDR3 runs to 13 residues. CDR1 and CDR2 (germline): SGHNT, YENEEA. V lost 4 bases, J lost 7 bases, and 3 bases stayed unmatched. The CDR3 DNA is TGTGCCAGCAGCTCGGACAGGGTGAATGAGCAGTTCTTC. Amino acid sequence: CASSSDRVNEQFF. Drawing the rest from reference TRBV11-3 and TRBJ2-1, the complete variable domain is EAGVVQSPRYKIIEKKQPVAFWCNPISGHNTLYWYLQNLGQGPELLIRYENEEAVDDSQLPKDRFSAERLKGVDSTLKIQPAELGDSAVYLCASSSDRVNEQFFGPGTRLTVL.

For this clone: The sample carries other DNA sequences with the same CDR3. V is TRBV7-2 and J is TRBJ2-5; 10 bases are a match to TRBD1. Germline CDR1 reads SGHTA; CDR2 reads FQGNSA. With 3 bases clipped from V and 5 bases from J, the junction kept 3 bases outside the gene matches. CDR3 length: 14 residues. This CDR3 is CASSLGQGSETQYF. DNA of the CDR3: TGTGCCAGCAGCTTGGGACAGGGGTCGGAGACCCAGTACTTC.

The gene calls are TRBV9 and TRBJ1-6; D not certain. The germline CDR1 and CDR2 sequences are SGDLS and YYNGEE. Trimming removed 3 bases from V and 13 bases from J, with 11 bases in between. The CDR3 extends over 12 amino acids. The CDR3: CASSAAEGPLHF. Here the CDR3 DNA reads TGTGCCAGCAGCGCGGCAGAAGGGCCCCTCCACTTT.

The chain combines TRBV27 with TRBJ2-4, with 8 bases matching TRBD1. The length of the CDR3 is 15 residues. Trimming at V came to 6 bases and at J to 0 bases, leaving 4 bases not matched to a gene. Germline V gene sequence: CDR1 MNHEY, CDR2 SMNVEV (reference sequence). This chain's CDR3 is CASRDRDLAKNIQYF. CDR3 coding DNA: TGTGCCAGCAGGGACAGGGATCTAGCCAAAAACATTCAGTACTTC.

The chain couples TRBV25-1 to TRBJ1-6; tentatively, D is TRBD1 (6 bases). V lost 7 bases, J lost 6 bases, and 16 bases lay in between. CDR3 length equals 15 residues. Germline V gives CDR1 MGHDK, CDR2 SYGVNS. CDR3 residues: CASNPGAGVNSPLHF. The CDR3 DNA reads TGTGCCAGCAATCCAGGGGCGGGAGTTAATTCACCCCTCCACTTT.

This sequence joins TRBV25-1 and TRBJ1-1; 7 positions match TRBD1. The CDR3 spans 12 residues. CDR1 and CDR2 from the germline V gene are MGHDK and SYGVNS. After removal of 7 bases from V and 7 bases from J, the junction contained 6 bases not matched to a gene. The DNA for the CDR3 is TGTGCCAGCACCGGGGACAGCCTTGAAGCTTTCTTT. It codes for CASTGDSLEAFF. Combining the CDR3 with reference TRBV25-1 and TRBJ1-1 gives the whole variable domain EADIYQTPRYLVIGTGKKITLECSQTMGHDKMYWYQQDPGMELHLIHYSYGVNSTEKGDLSSESTVSRIRTEHFPLTLESARPSHTSQYLCASTGDSLEAFFGQGTRLTVV.

The gene calls are TRBV5-8 and TRBJ2-2, with D possibly matching TRBD1 (5 bases). The CDR3 extends over 16 amino acids. Germline V lookup: CDR1 SGHTS, CDR2 YDEGEE. The germline V and J ends were trimmed by 4 bases and 5 bases, with 18 bases remaining between them. The CDR3 DNA follows: TGTGCCAGCAGCCCCGGGCAGGGCGAACTGACCGGGGAGCTGTTTTTT. Translation gives CASSPGQGELTGELFF.

V gene TRBV5-6 combines with J gene TRBJ2-3; D is possibly TRBD1 or TRBD2 (6 bases each). The CDR3 has 14 amino acids. Germline assignment: CDR1 SGHDT and CDR2 YYEEEE. The V end lost 4 bases, the J end lost 7 bases, and 16 bases lay between the germline ends. The CDR3 DNA reads as TGTGCCAGCAGCAGGGGGGCACCACACCATACGCAGTATTTT. Translating gives CASSRGAPHHTQYF.

The chain recombines TRBV19 with TRBJ2-2; tentative D call: TRBD2 (6 bases). This CDR3 is 16 amino acids long. V lost 2 bases and J 0 bases, leaving 10 bases between the germline ends. The germline V gene encodes CDR1 LNHDA and CDR2 SQIVND (reference sequence). CDR3 protein: CASSITGRSNTGELFF. The CDR3 DNA reads TGTGCCAGTAGTATAACCGGGAGATCGAACACCGGGGAGCTGTTTTTT.

The sample holds a few counts of this clone. J is TRBJ1-2 and V is TRBV7-2; TRBD1 aligns across 9 bases. V trimming: 0 bases; J trimming: 2 bases; junction bases outside the gene matches: 1. The germline V gene has CDR1 SGHTA and CDR2 FQGNSA. The CDR3 sequence is 15 residues long. CDR3 in amino acids: CASSLAGTGNYGYTF. The DNA for the CDR3 is TGTGCCAGCAGCTTAGCCGGGACAGGGAACTATGGCTACACCTTC.

This clone has just a few counts. The V and J genes are TRBV11-2 and TRBJ1-2; 8 bases are a match to TRBD1. V lost 3 bases and J lost 6; bases outside the gene matches: 0. The germline gives CDR1 SGHAT, CDR2 FQNNGV. This CDR3 is built from 12 residues. The CDR3 loop is CASSLGQDGYTF. The CDR3 DNA follows: TGTGCCAGCAGCTTGGGACAGGATGGCTACACCTTC.

The chain couples TRBV11-3 to TRBJ2-7; possible D gene TRBD2, 5 bases. Germline CDR1 is SGHNT and CDR2 is YENEEA. Trimming stripped 0 bases from V and 0 bases from J, with 6 bases between. The length of the CDR3 is 14 residues. CDR3 nucleotides: TGTGCCAGCAGCTTAGATGGGAGCTCCTACGAGCAGTACTTC. Residues: CASSLDGSSYEQYF.

The chain employs TRBV4-3 and TRBJ2-7; no reliable D call. The CDR3 consists of 15 residues. Trimming shortened V by 0 bases and J by 5 bases, and 14 bases separated the two germline ends. The V gene's germline CDR1 is LGHNA and CDR2 YSLEER. CDR3 nucleotides: TGCGCCAGCAGCCAAGATCAGGCACAGTCCGACGAGCAGTACTTC. Its protein is CASSQDQAQSDEQYF.

This chain joins TRBV6-1 and TRBJ2-5, with TRBD2 identical over 8 bases. Germline loops: CDR1 MNHNS, CDR2 SASEGT. J was trimmed by 5 bases and V by 0 bases; bases with no gene match: 8. This CDR3 contains 16 residues. CDR3 DNA: TGTGCCAGCAGTGAAGCGTGGGGACTAGGAAGGGAGACCCAGTACTTC. It encodes CASSEAWGLGRETQYF.

This clone was found once. The chain's CDR3 is CASSLGPGELFF. The CDR3 DNA sequence: TGTGCCAGCAGCTTGGGTCCCGGGGAGCTGTTTTTT. This rearrangement joins TRBV5-5 to TRBJ2-2; D is ambiguous. The germline gives CDR1 SGHKS, CDR2 YYEKEE (reference sequence). V was shortened by 0 bases and J by 6 bases, with 3 bases between the two germline ends. The CDR3 length is 12 residues. Variable domain in full (rest from reference TRBV5-5 and TRBJ2-2): DAGVTQSPTHLIKTRGQQVTLRCSPISGHKSVSWYQQVLGQGPQFIFQYYEKEERGRGNFPDRFSARQFPNYSSELNVNALLLGDSALYLCASSLGPGELFFGEGSRLTVL.

The genes are TRBV7-9 and TRBJ2-3; D ambiguous. The germline V gene has CDR1 SEHNR and CDR2 FQNEAQ (reference sequence). The CDR3 extends over 14 amino acids. V was pared by 1 base and J by 3 bases, with 8 bases between. The CDR3 loop reads CASSLGAATDTQYF. The CDR3 region has the DNA TGTGCCAGCAGCTTAGGAGCTGCGACAGATACGCAGTATTTT.